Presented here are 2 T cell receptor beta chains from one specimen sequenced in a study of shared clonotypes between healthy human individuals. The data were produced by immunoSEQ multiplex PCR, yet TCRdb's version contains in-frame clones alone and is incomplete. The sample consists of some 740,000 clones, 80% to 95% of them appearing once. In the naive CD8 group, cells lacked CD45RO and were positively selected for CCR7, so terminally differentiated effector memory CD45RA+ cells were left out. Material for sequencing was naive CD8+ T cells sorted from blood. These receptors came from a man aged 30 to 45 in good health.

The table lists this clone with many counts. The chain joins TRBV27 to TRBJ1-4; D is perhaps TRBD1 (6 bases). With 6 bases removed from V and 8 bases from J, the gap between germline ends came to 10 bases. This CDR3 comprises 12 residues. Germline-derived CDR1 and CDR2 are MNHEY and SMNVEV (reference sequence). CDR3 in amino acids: CASRQGGEKLFF. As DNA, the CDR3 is TGTGCCAGCAGACAGGGAGGCGAAAAACTGTTTTTT.

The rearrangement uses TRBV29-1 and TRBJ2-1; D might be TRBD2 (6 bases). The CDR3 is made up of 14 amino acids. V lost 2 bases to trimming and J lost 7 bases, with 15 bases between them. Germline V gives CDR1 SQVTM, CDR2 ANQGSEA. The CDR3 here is CSVELVAVENEQFF. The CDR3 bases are TGCAGCGTTGAACTGGTAGCGGTAGAGAATGAGCAGTTCTTC.